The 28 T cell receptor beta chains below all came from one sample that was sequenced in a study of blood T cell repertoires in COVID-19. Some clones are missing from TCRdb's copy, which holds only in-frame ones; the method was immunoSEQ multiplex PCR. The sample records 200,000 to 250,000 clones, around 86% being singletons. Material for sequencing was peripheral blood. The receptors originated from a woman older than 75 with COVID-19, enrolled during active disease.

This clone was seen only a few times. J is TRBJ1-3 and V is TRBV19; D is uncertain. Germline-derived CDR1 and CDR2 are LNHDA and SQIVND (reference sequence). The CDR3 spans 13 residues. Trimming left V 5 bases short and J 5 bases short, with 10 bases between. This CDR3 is CASSSRGRNTIYF. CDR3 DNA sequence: TGTGCCAGTAGTTCGAGAGGGAGAAACACCATATATTTT. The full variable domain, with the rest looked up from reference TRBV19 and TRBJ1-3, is DGGITQSPKYLFRKEGQNVTLSCEQNLNHDAMYWYRQDPGQGLRLIYYSQIVNDFQKGDIAEGYSVSREKKESFPLTVTSAQKNPTAFYLCASSSRGRNTIYFGEGSWLTVV.

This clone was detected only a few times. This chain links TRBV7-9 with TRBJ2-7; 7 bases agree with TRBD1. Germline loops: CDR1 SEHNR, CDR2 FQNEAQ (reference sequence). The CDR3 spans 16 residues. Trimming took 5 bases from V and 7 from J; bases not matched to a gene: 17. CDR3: CASSLEGQRNLGEQYF. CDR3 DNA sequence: TGTGCCAGCAGCCTAGAGGGACAGCGGAACCTTGGGGAGCAGTACTTC.

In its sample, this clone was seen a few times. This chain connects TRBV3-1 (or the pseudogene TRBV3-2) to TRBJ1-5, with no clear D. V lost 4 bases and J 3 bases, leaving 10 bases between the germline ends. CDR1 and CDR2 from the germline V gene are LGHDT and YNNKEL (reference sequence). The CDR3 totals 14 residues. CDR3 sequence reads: CASSPLNANQPQHF. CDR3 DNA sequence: TGTGCCAGCAGCCCCCTAAACGCCAATCAGCCCCAGCATTTT.

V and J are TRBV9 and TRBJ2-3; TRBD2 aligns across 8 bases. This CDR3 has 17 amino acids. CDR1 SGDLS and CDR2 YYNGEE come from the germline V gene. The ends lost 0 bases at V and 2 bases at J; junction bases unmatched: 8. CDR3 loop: CASSVGNSGVNTDTQYF. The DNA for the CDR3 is TGTGCCAGCAGCGTAGGTAATAGCGGGGTCAACACAGATACGCAGTATTTT.

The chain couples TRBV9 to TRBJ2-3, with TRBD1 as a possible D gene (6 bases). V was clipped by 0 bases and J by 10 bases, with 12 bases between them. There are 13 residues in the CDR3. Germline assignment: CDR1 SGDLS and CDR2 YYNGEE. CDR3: CASSVDWGRAQYF. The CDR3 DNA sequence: TGTGCCAGCAGCGTAGATTGGGGGCGAGCGCAGTATTTT.

In nucleotides, the CDR3 is TGTGCCAGCAGCTTAGGGGGGCTCGATACGCAGTATTTT. This sequence encodes CASSLGGLDTQYF. The chain couples TRBV7-2 to TRBJ2-3; a possible D gene is TRBD1 (6 bases). Looked up from germline, CDR1 is SGHTA and CDR2 is FQGNSA. Trimming took off 1 base at V and 6 bases at J, with 8 bases between the two ends. The CDR3 loop spans 13 amino acids.

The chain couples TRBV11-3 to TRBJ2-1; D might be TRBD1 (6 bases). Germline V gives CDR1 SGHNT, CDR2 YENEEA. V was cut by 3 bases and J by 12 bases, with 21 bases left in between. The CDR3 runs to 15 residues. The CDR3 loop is CASSFPGQGRMGQFF. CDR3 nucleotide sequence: TGTGCCAGCAGCTTTCCCGGGCAGGGGAGAATGGGGCAGTTCTTC.

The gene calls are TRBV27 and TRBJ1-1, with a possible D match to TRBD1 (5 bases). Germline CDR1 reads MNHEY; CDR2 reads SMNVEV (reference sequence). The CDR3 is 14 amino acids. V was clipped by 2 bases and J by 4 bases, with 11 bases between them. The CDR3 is CASSLREGSTEAFF. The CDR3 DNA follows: TGTGCCAGCAGTTTAAGGGAGGGGAGCACTGAAGCTTTCTTT.

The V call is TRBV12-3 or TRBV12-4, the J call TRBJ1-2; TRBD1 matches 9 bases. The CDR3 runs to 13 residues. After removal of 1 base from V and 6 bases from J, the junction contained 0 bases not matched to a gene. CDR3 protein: CASSLGTGDGYTF. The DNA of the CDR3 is TGTGCCAGCAGTTTAGGGACAGGGGATGGCTACACCTTC.

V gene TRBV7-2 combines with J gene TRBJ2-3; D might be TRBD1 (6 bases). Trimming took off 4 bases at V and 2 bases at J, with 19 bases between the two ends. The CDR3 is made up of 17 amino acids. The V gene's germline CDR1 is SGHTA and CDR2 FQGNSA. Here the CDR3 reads CASSSPSGRGNTDTQYF. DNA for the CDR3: TGTGCCAGCAGCTCACCCTCGGGCAGGGGAAACACAGATACGCAGTATTTT. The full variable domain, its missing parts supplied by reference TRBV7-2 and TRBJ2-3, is GAGVSQSPSNKVTEKGKDVELRCDPISGHTALYWYRQSLGQGLEFLIYFQGNSAPDKSGLPSDRFSAERTGGSVSTLTIQRTQQEDSAVYLCASSSPSGRGNTDTQYFGPGTRLTVL.

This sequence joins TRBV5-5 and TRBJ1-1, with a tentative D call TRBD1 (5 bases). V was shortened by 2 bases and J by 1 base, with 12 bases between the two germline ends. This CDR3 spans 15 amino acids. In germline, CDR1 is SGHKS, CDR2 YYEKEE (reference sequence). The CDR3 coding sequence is TGTGCCAGCAGCTTCAAGGCCGGGGGGAACACTGAAGCTTTCTTT. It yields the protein CASSFKAGGNTEAFF.

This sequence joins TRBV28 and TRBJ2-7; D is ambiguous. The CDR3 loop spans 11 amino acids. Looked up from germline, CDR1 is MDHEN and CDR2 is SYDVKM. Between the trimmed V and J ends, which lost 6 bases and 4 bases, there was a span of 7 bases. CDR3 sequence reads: CASSNLYEQYV. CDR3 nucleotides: TGTGCCAGCAGCAACTTATACGAGCAGTACGTC.

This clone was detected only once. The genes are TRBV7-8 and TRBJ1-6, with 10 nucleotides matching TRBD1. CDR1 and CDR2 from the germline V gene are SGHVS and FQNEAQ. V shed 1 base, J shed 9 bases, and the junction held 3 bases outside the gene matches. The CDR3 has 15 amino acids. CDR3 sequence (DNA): TGTGCCAGCAGCTTAGTCGGGACAGGGGTTTCACCCCTCCACTTT. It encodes CASSLVGTGVSPLHF.

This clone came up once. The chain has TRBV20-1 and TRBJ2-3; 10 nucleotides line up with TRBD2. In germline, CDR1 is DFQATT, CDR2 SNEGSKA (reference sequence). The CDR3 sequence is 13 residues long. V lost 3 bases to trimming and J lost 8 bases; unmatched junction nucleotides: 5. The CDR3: CSASPSGGPTQYF. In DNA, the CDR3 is TGCAGTGCTAGTCCTAGCGGGGGACCTACGCAGTATTTT.

CDR3: CAWGSGGNSPLHF. CDR3 bases: TGTGCCTGGGGGAGCGGGGGGAATTCACCCCTCCACTTT. The chain is built from TRBV30 and TRBJ1-6, with D possibly being TRBD1 (5 bases). Looked up from germline, CDR1 is GTSNPN and CDR2 is SVGIG (reference sequence). V was pared by 5 bases and J by 7 bases, with 12 bases between. CDR3 length: 13 residues.

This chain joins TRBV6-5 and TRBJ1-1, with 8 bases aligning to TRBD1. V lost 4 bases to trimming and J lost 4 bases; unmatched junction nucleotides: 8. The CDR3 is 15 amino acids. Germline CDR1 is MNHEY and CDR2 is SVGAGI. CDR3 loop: CASSFGQGSGTEAFF. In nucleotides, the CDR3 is TGTGCCAGCAGTTTCGGACAGGGTTCGGGCACTGAAGCTTTCTTT.

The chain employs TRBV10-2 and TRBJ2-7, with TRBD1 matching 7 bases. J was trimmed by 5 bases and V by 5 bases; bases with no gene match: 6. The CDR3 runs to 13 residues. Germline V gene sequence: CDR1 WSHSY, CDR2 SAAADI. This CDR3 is CASSPDRDHEQYV. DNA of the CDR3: TGCGCCAGCAGTCCCGACAGGGATCACGAGCAGTACGTC.

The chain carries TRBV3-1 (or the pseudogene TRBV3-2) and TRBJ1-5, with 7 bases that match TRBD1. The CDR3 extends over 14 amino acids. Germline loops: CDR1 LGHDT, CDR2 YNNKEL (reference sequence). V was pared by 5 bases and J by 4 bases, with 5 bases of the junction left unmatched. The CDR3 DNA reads TGTGCCAGCAGCGACGACAGGGCTAATCAGCCCCAGCATTTT. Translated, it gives CASSDDRANQPQHF.

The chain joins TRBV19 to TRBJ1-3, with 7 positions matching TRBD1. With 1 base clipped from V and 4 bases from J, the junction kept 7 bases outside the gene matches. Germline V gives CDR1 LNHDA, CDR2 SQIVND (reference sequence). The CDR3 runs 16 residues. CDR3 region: CASSIGGTVYGNTIYF. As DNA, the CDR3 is TGTGCCAGTAGTATAGGAGGGACAGTCTACGGAAACACCATATATTTT.

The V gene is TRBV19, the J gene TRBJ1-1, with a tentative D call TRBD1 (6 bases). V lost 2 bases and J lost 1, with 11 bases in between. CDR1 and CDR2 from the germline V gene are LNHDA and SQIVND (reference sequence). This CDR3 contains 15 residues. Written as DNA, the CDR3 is TGTGCCAGTAGTATATCCTGGGGGCCGAACACTGAAGCTTTCTTT. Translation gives CASSISWGPNTEAFF.

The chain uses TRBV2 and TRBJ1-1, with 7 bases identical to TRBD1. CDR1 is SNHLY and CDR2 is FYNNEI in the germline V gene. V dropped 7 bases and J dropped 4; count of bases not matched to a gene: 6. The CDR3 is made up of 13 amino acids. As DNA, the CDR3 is TGTGCCAGCACCCTACAGGGGCCCACTGAAGCTTTCTTT. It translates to CASTLQGPTEAFF. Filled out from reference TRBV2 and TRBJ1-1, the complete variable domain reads EPEVTQTPSHQVTQMGQEVILRCVPISNHLYFYWYRQILGQKVEFLVSFYNNEISEKSEIFDDQFSVERPDGSNFTLKIRSTKLEDSAMYFCASTLQGPTEAFFGQGTRLTVV.

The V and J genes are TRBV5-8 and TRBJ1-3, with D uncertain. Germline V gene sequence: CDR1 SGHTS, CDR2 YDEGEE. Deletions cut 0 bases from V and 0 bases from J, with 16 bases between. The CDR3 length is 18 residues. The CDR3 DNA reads TGTGCCAGCAGCTTGGCCGGGTCCCGGTACCTCTCTGGAAACACCATATATTTT. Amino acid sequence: CASSLAGSRYLSGNTIYF.

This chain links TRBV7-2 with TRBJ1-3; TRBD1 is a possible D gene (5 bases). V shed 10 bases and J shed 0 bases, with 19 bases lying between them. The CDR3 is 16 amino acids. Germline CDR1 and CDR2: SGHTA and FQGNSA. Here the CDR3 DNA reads TGTGCCATCAAGGGACTGGGAGCGGACTCTGGAAACACCATATATTTT. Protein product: CAIKGLGADSGNTIYF.

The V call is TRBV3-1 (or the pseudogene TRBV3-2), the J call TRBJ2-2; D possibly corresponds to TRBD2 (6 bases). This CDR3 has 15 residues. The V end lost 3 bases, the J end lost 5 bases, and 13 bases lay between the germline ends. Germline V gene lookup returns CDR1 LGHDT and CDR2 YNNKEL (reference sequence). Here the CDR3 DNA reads TGTGCCAGCAGCCAGGGTGGAGGGGTAACCGGGGAGCTGTTTTTT. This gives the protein CASSQGGGVTGELFF.

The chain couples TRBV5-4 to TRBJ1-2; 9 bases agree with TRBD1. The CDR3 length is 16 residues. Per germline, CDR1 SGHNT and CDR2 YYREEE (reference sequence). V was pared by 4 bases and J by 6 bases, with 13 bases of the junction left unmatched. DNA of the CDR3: TGTGCCAGCAGCCAGACCTCCGGGACAGGGAGGGATGGCTACACCTTC. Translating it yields CASSQTSGTGRDGYTF.

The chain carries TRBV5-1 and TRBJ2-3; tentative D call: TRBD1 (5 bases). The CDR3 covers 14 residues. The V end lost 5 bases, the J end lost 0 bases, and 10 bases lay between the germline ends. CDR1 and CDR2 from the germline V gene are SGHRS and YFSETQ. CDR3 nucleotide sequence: TGCGCCAGCAGGGAGACAGCTAGCACAGATACGCAGTATTTT. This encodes CASRETASTDTQYF.

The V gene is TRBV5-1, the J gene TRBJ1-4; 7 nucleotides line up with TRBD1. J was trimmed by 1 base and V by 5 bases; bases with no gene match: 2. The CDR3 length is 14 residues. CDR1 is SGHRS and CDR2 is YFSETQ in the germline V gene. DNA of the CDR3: TGCGCCAGCAGGCGACAGGGAACTAATGAAAAACTGTTTTTT. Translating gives CASRRQGTNEKLFF.

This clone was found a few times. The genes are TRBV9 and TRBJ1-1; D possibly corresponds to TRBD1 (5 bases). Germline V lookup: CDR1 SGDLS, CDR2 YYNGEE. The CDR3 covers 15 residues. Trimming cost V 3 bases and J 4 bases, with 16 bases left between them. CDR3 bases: TGTGCCAGCAGCGAGAGCAGGGAGGCGAGCACTGAAGCTTTCTTT. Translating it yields CASSESREASTEAFF.